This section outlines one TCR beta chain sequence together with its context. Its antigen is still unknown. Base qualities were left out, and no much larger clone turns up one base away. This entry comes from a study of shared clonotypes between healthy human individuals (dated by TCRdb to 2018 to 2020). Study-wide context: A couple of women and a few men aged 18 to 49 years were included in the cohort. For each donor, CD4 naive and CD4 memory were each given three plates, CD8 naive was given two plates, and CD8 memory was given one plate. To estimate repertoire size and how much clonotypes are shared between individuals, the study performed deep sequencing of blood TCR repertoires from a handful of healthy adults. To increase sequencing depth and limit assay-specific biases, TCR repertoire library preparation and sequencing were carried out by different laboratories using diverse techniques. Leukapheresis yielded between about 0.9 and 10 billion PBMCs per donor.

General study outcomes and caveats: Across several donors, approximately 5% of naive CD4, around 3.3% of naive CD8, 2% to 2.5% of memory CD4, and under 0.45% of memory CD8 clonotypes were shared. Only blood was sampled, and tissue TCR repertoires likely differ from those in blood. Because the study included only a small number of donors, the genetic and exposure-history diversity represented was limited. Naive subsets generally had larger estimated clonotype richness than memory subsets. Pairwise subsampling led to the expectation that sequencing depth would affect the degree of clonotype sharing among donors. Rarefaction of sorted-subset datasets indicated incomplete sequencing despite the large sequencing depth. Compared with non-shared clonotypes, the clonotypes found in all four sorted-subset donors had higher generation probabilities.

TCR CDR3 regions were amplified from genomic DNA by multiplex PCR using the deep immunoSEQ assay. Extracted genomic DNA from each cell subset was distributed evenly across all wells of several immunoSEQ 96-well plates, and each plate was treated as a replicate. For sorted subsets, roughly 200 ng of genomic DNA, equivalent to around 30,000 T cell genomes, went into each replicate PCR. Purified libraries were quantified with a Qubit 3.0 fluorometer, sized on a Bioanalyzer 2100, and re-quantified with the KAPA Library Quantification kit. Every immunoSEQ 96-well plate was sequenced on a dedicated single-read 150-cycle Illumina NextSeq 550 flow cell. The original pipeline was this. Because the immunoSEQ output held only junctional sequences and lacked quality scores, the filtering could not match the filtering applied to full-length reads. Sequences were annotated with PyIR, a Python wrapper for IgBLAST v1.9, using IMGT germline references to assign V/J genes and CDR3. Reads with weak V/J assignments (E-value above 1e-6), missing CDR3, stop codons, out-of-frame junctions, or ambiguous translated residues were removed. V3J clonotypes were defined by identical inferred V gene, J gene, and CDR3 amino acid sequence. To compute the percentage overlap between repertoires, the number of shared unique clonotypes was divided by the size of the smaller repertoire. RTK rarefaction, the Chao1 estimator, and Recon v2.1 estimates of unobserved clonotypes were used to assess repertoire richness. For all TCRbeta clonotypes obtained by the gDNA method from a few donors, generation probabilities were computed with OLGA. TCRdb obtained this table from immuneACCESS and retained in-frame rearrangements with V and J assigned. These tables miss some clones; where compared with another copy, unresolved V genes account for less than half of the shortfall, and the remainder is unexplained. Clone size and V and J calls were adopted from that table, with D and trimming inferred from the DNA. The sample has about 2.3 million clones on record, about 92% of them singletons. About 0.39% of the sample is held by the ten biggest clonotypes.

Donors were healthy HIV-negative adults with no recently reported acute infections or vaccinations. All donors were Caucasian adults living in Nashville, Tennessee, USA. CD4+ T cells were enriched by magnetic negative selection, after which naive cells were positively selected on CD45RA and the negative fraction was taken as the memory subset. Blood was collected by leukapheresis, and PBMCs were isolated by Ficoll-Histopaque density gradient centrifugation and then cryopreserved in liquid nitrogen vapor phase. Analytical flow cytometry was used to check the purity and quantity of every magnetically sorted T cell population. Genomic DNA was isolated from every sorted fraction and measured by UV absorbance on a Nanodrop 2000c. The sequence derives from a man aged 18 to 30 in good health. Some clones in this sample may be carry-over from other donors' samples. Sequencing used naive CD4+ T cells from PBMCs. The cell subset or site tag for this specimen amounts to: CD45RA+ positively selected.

The encoded CDR3 is CASSQDPEGVYTEAFF. The nucleotide sequence reads as follows: TGCGCCAGCAGCCAAGATCCAGAAGGGGTCTACACTGAAGCTTTCTTT. This receptor chain uses TRBV4-1 and TRBJ1-1; the D gene is perhaps TRBD1, from 5 matching bases. At the junction V is shortened by 0 bases and J by 3 bases, with 14 bases in between. From its cysteine to its phenylalanine, the CDR3 spans 16 amino acids. Left in the record is the CDR3 DNA by itself, 48 bases read in frame from the first base. CDR1 and CDR2 were assigned from the germline V gene as MGHRA and YSYEKL.